The text below deals with one T cell receptor beta chain. Its antigen remains unidentified. The CDR3 is made up of 14 amino acids. The V gene lost 2 bases and the J gene lost 5 bases, with 15 bases spanning the gap. Germline V gene lookup returns CDR1 GTSNPN and CDR2 SVGIG (reference sequence). This sample stems from a study of cytomegalovirus exposure and HLA in healthy donors. Findings and limits, study-wide: A link between a missense DCLRE1C variant and TCR beta V- and J-gene trimming emerged from a later analysis. The study designated roughly 150 TCR beta chains cytomegalovirus-associated.

PCR involved 60 Vbeta and 13 Jbeta primers. TCRdb's table, derived via immunoSEQ multiplex PCR, lists solely in-frame clones and lacks some. The table includes about 240,000 clones, 70% to 90% detected once. The chain has TRBV30 and TRBJ1-1; D may be TRBD1 (6 bases). The TCR was taken from a girl aged 2-10 years in good health and CMV-seronegative. The sequencing input was PBMCs. The CDR3 DNA reads TGTGCCTGGAGTACAGGCAGGGGAAGGACTGAAGCTTTCTTT. Its protein is CAWSTGRGRTEAFF.